The rows below give T cell receptor beta chains drawn from one sample of a study of T cell repertoires in cytomegalovirus infection. No cognate antigen is known for these TCRs. TCRdb reanalysed the reads using MiXCR and keeps one entry per CDR3 protein. Of roughly 500,000 distinct CDR3 sequences listed, roughly 34% are singletons. The sequencing here drew on cultured PBMCs, taken from culture after CMV antigen stimulation. The receptor source for this set is a human donor in good health (CMV status not recorded). Some clones in this sample may be carry-over from other donors' samples. CDR3s include the opening cysteine and the closing phenylalanine or tryptophan. Each record gives: J gene, V gene, clone size, D gene, CDR3 protein, CDR3 DNA. A D gene is named only where the DNA matches it firmly. Clone size is given for some rows only: seen once, a few or many times, or a class if the clone is expanded.

TRBJ2-1	TRBV3-1	NA	NA	CASSPASHNEQFF	TGTGCCAGCAGCCCCGCCTCGCACAATGAGCAGTTCTTC
TRBJ2-1	TRBV7-2	NA	TRBD2	CASSLRLAGAFQFF	TGTGCCAGCAGCCTTAGACTAGCGGGGGCTTTCCAGTTCTTC
TRBJ2-7	TRBV7-2	many	NA	CASSLAGGSRYEQYF	TGTGCCAGCAGCTTAGCCGGCGGATCCAGATACGAGCAGTACTTC
TRBJ2-4	TRBV19	NA	NA	CASATAGDKNIQYF	TGTGCCAGTGCAACGGCAGGGGACAAAAACATTCAGTACTTC
TRBJ2-2	TRBV7-9	NA	TRBD1	CASSFQGARTGELFF	TGTGCCAGCAGCTTCCAGGGGGCGCGTACCGGGGAGCTGTTTTTT
TRBJ2-7	TRBV7-2	many	NA	CASNPRASESYEQYF	TGTGCCAGCAACCCTAGGGCTAGCGAGTCCTACGAGCAGTACTTC
TRBJ1-2	TRBV11-2	NA	TRBD1	CASSSGGTDYGYTF	TGTGCCAGCAGCTCTGGAGGGACAGACTATGGCTACACCTTC
TRBJ2-1	TRBV24-1	few	NA	CATSDYRANEQFF	TGTGCCACCAGTGATTACAGGGCCAATGAGCAGTTCTTC
TRBJ2-7	TRBV12-3/TRBV12-4	few	TRBD1	CASTKTGLSYEQYF	TGTGCCAGCACCAAGACAGGGTTATCCTACGAGCAGTACTTC
TRBJ2-1	TRBV11-3	NA	TRBD2	CASNPGLAGVEQFF	TGTGCCAGCAACCCGGGACTAGCGGGAGTTGAGCAGTTCTTC
TRBJ2-2	TRBV2	NA	TRBD2	CASRGTSGSSGELFF	TGTGCCAGCAGAGGGACTAGCGGGAGTTCCGGGGAGCTGTTTTTT
TRBJ2-7	TRBV5-4	NA	TRBD2	CASSWGLAGDEQYF	TGTGCCAGCAGCTGGGGACTAGCGGGAGACGAGCAGTACTTC
TRBJ2-3	TRBV19	NA	TRBD1	CASRDRGAPDTQYF	TGTGCCAGCAGGGACAGGGGAGCGCCAGATACGCAGTATTTT
TRBJ1-2	TRBV7-2	many	NA	CASSLGAGDGYTF	TGTGCCAGCAGCTTAGGGGCAGGGGATGGCTACACCTTC
TRBJ1-1	TRBV6-5	NA	NA	CASRRDIEAFF	TGTGCCAGCAGAAGAGACATTGAAGCTTTCTTT
TRBJ1-1	TRBV20-1	few	NA	CSVLDLAGSSNTEAFF	TGCAGTGTTTTAGATTTGGCAGGTTCATCGAATACTGAAGCTTTCTTT
TRBJ2-3	TRBV29-1	NA	NA	CSVVAVWGTDTQYF	TGCAGCGTGGTGGCGGTTTGGGGAACAGATACGCAGTATTTT
TRBJ2-5	TRBV4-1	NA	NA	CASSQSGRDLWETQYF	TGCGCCAGCAGCCAATCAGGCCGGGACCTTTGGGAGACCCAGTACTTC
TRBJ2-2	TRBV5-6	NA	TRBD2	CASSFSSLAGVITGELFF	TGTGCCAGCAGCTTTTCCAGTCTAGCGGGAGTTATCACCGGGGAGCTGTTTTTT
TRBJ2-1	TRBV6-5	many	NA	CASSYSGGIGYNEQFF	TGTGCCAGCAGTTACTCGGGCGGGATAGGCTACAATGAGCAGTTCTTC
TRBJ1-1	TRBV6-9	NA	TRBD1	CANSYQGVGAEAFF	TGTGCCAACAGTTACCAGGGGGTCGGCGCTGAAGCTTTCTTT
TRBJ2-5	TRBV5-1	few	TRBD2	CASSASGRLQETQYF	TGCGCCAGCAGTGCTAGCGGGAGGCTCCAAGAGACCCAGTACTTC
TRBJ2-5	TRBV19	NA	TRBD1	CASSVRQGPETQYF	TGTGCCAGTAGTGTACGACAGGGCCCAGAGACCCAGTACTTC
TRBJ2-1	TRBV7-8	NA	NA	CASSAQRGGVFF	TGTGCCAGCAGCGCACAGAGGGGCGGAGTGTTCTTC
TRBJ2-1	TRBV11-3	NA	TRBD2	CASSPWREGPDEQFF	TGTGCCAGCAGCCCCTGGCGGGAGGGCCCCGATGAGCAGTTCTTC
TRBJ2-1	TRBV4-1	few	TRBD2	CASSRMTSLNEQFF	TGCGCCAGCAGCCGAATGACTAGCCTCAATGAGCAGTTCTTC